These T cell receptor beta chains were read from a single sample in a study of a mutant IDH1 vaccine in newly diagnosed glioma. The protocol was immunoSEQ multiplex PCR, while the TCRdb copy is restricted to in-frame clones and leaves out a portion. The sample yields 60,000 to 100,000 clones, around 85% seen once. Antigen specificity for these receptors is unknown. The sequencing here drew on PBMCs, taken from a glioma patient whose treatment included an IDH1 peptide vaccine. The receptors originated from a woman between 50 and 59 years old with glioma. Each CDR3 is given with its conserved first and last residue. The D gene is left open where the match is weak. Clone size appears in some rows only: once, few, many, or a class for an expanded clone.

TRBJ2-1	.	TRBV7-9	.	CASSLRGQGLKVEQFF	TGTGCCAGCAGCTTAAGAGGGCAGGGTCTCAAAGTCGAGCAGTTCTTC
TRBJ1-5	.	TRBV28	.	CAWGSNNQPQHF	TGTGCATGGGGCTCTAACAATCAGCCCCAGCATTTT
TRBJ1-6	.	TRBV28	TRBD1	CASSTTGVYNSPLHF	TGTGCCAGCAGTACGACAGGGGTCTATAATTCACCCCTCCACTTT
TRBJ1-2	.	TRBV2	TRBD1	CASRPRTGIGYTF	TGTGCCAGCAGGCCTCGGACAGGAATTGGCTACACCTTC
TRBJ1-5	.	TRBV7-9	.	CASSNVDVSGQPQHF	TGTGCCAGCAGCAACGTGGATGTCTCGGGTCAGCCCCAGCATTTT
TRBJ2-2	.	TRBV5-1	TRBD1	CASSLEGAGNTGELFF	TGCGCCAGCAGCTTGGAGGGGGCAGGGAACACCGGGGAGCTGTTTTTT
TRBJ2-7	once	TRBV9	TRBD1	CASSNRDSSYEQYF	TGTGCCAGCAGCAACCGGGACAGCTCCTACGAGCAGTACTTC
TRBJ1-5	.	TRBV5-1	.	CASSLGGGGDQPQHF	TGCGCCAGCAGCTTGGGCGGGGGCGGTGATCAGCCCCAGCATTTT
TRBJ1-1	.	TRBV30	.	CAWIPTYRNTEAFF	TGTGCCTGGATCCCCACCTATAGAAACACTGAAGCTTTCTTT
TRBJ2-2	.	TRBV4-2	TRBD1	CASSQLQGARDGELFF	TGTGCCAGCAGCCAATTACAGGGGGCGCGGGACGGGGAGCTGTTTTTT
TRBJ2-2	.	TRBV5-1	.	CASSFSPRANTGELFF	TGCGCCAGCAGCTTCTCGCCCCGAGCGAACACCGGGGAGCTGTTTTTT
TRBJ2-7	.	TRBV9	.	CASSVGWAPSYEQYF	TGTGCCAGCAGCGTAGGGTGGGCCCCATCCTACGAGCAGTACTTC
TRBJ2-7	.	TRBV7-2	.	CASSFSYEQYF	TGTGCCAGCAGCTTTTCCTACGAGCAGTACTTC
TRBJ2-2	.	TRBV6-5	.	CASSYSSDTGELFF	TGTGCCAGCAGTTACTCTAGCGACACCGGGGAGCTGTTTTTT
TRBJ2-5	.	TRBV5-4	TRBD2	CASSPPLAGDQETQYF	TGTGCCAGCAGCCCTCCACTAGCGGGAGATCAAGAGACCCAGTACTTC
TRBJ1-1	once	TRBV28	.	CASGPYATEAFF	TGTGCCAGCGGACCCTACGCCACTGAAGCTTTCTTT
TRBJ2-1	.	TRBV28	TRBD2	CASSPGTSGRSNQQFF	TGTGCCAGCAGTCCAGGGACTAGCGGGAGGAGTAATCAGCAGTTCTTC
TRBJ1-5	few	TRBV25-1	.	CASSASQDQPQHF	TGTGCCAGCAGTGCCTCACAAGATCAGCCCCAGCATTTT
TRBJ2-5	.	TRBV6-1	TRBD2	CASSERVAGITQYF	TGTGCCAGCAGTGAAAGGGTAGCGGGAATTACCCAGTACTTC
TRBJ2-7	.	TRBV11-2	.	CASSWYKLARGAYEQYF	TGTGCCAGCAGCTGGTATAAGTTGGCAAGGGGGGCCTACGAGCAGTACTTC
TRBJ1-2	.	TRBV28	.	CASSDGQLPNYGYTF	TGTGCCAGCAGTGACGGACAGCTGCCTAACTATGGCTACACCTTC
TRBJ1-4	few	TRBV11-2	.	CASSGRNEKLFF	TGTGCCAGCAGCGGACGGAATGAAAAACTGTTTTTT
TRBJ2-7	few	TRBV5-1	.	CASSLVGGLVHEQYF	TGCGCCAGCAGCTTGGTAGGGGGATTAGTCCACGAGCAGTACTTC
TRBJ2-1	once	TRBV7-2	.	CASSFRLGAYNEQFF	TGTGCCAGCAGCTTCAGACTAGGGGCCTACAATGAGCAGTTCTTC
TRBJ2-7	.	TRBV7-9	TRBD2	CASSLVNSGPPSEQYF	TGTGCCAGCAGCTTAGTGAATAGCGGGCCCCCGAGCGAGCAGTACTTC
TRBJ2-1	.	TRBV27	.	CASSLRELYNEQFF	TGTGCCAGCAGTTTACGGGAGCTATACAATGAGCAGTTCTTC
TRBJ2-3	.	TRBV18	TRBD2	CASSIGRATDTQYF	TGTGCCAGCTCGATCGGGAGGGCCACAGATACGCAGTATTTT
TRBJ2-7	.	TRBV27	.	CASSLSAWTAYEQYF	TGTGCCAGCAGTTTATCGGCCTGGACAGCATACGAGCAGTACTTC
TRBJ2-2	.	TRBV7-9	.	CASKSENTGELFF	TGTGCCAGCAAGAGCGAGAACACCGGGGAGCTGTTTTTT
TRBJ1-3	.	TRBV4-1	.	CASSHQPGPRAGNTIYF	TGCGCCAGCAGCCATCAACCTGGGCCCAGAGCTGGAAACACCATATATTTT
TRBJ2-3	.	TRBV7-3	.	CASSLFPGLAKGTQYF	TGTGCCAGCAGCTTATTCCCGGGGCTAGCGAAGGGTACGCAGTATTTT
TRBJ2-7	.	TRBV6-5	TRBD1	CASSATGSSYEQYF	TGTGCCAGCAGTGCGACAGGGAGCTCCTACGAGCAGTACTTC
TRBJ1-3	.	TRBV11-1	.	CASSPPDRLSGNTIYF	TGTGCCAGCAGCCCGCCAGACCGCCTCTCTGGAAACACCATATATTTT
TRBJ2-1	.	TRBV5-5	TRBD1	CASSLGRGNEQFF	TGTGCCAGCAGCTTGGGCAGGGGGAATGAGCAGTTCTTC
TRBJ2-5	.	TRBV5-4	TRBD1	CASSPGTGQETQYF	TGTGCCAGCAGCCCCGGGACAGGGCAAGAGACCCAGTACTTC
TRBJ1-1	.	TRBV7-8	TRBD1	CASSGAGGGTEAFF	TGTGCCAGCTCAGGGGCAGGGGGGGGCACTGAAGCTTTCTTT
TRBJ2-1	once	TRBV11-2	TRBD2	CASSERTSGSSYNEQFF	TGTGCCAGCAGCGAACGGACTAGCGGGAGCTCCTACAATGAGCAGTTCTTC
TRBJ2-7	.	TRBV14	.	CASSPSKNRGSYEQYF	TGTGCCAGCAGCCCCTCAAAAAATCGGGGGAGTTACGAGCAGTACTTC
TRBJ2-1	.	TRBV7-8	.	CASSFGRRVNEQFF	TGTGCCAGCAGCTTTGGGCGTCGCGTAAATGAGCAGTTCTTC
TRBJ1-6	.	TRBV7-8	TRBD1	CASSTGDGNSPLHF	TGTGCCAGCAGCACAGGGGATGGTAATTCACCCCTCCACTTT
TRBJ2-7	.	TRBV19	.	CASTPGYGSSYEQYF	TGTGCCAGTACCCCAGGGTACGGCAGTTCCTACGAGCAGTACTTC
TRBJ2-7	once	TRBV5-1	.	CASRRGTGSEQYF	TGCGCCAGCAGGAGAGGAACAGGGAGCGAGCAGTACTTC
TRBJ2-4	.	TRBV6-1	.	CASSPLAATKNIQYF	TGTGCCAGCAGCCCCCTCGCGGCCACCAAAAACATTCAGTACTTC
TRBJ2-1	.	TRBV5-1	TRBD1	CASSLTGGFEQFF	TGCGCCAGCAGCTTGACAGGGGGATTTGAGCAGTTCTTC
TRBJ1-5	.	TRBV28	.	CASSLGQPQHF	TGTGCCAGCAGTTTAGGGCAGCCCCAGCATTTT
TRBJ2-4	.	TRBV19	.	CASSPLDSPRNIQYF	TGTGCCAGTAGTCCGTTGGACTCCCCAAGGAACATTCAGTACTTC
TRBJ2-7	.	TRBV7-6	TRBD2	CASSLGSGSSYEQYF	TGTGCCAGCAGCTTAGGTAGCGGGAGTTCCTACGAGCAGTACTTC
TRBJ2-4	.	TRBV10-3	.	CAISDGASGNIQYF	TGTGCCATCAGCGACGGGGCCTCGGGAAACATTCAGTACTTC
TRBJ1-1	.	TRBV6-5	.	CASSPYTEAFF	TGTGCCAGCAGCCCTTACACTGAAGCTTTCTTT
TRBJ2-5	.	TRBV10-3	TRBD2	CATRTSGRETQYF	TGTGCCACAAGGACTAGCGGGAGGGAGACCCAGTACTTC